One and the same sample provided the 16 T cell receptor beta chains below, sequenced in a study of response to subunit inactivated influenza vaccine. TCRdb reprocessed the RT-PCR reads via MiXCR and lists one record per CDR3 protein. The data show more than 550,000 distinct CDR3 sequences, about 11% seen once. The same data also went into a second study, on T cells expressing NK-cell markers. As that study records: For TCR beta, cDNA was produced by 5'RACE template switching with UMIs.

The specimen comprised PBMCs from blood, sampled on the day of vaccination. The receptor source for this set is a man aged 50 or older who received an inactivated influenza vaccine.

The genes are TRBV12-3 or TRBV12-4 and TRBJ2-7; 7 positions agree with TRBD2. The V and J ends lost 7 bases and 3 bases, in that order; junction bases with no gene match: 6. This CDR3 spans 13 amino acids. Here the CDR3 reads CASKRRGVYEQYF. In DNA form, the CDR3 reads TGTGCCAGCAAGCGACGGGGGGTCTACGAGCAGTACTTC.

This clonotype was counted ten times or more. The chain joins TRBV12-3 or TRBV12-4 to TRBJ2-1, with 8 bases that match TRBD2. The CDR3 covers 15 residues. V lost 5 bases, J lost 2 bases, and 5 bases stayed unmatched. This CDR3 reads CASSPTSGAYNEQFF. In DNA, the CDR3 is TGTGCCAGCAGTCCTACTAGCGGAGCCTACAATGAGCAGTTCTTC.

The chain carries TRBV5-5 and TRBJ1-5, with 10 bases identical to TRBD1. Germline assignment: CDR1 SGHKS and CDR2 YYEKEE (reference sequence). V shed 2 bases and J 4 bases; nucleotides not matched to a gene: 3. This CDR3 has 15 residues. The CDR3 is CASSFTDRGNQPQHF. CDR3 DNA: TGTGCCAGCAGCTTTACGGACAGGGGGAATCAGCCCCAGCATTTT.

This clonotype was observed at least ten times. The CDR3 reads CAISEGSPSSGANVLTF. CDR3 DNA sequence: TGTGCCATCAGTGAGGGGTCACCGAGCTCTGGGGCCAACGTCCTGACTTTC. The chain employs TRBV10-3 and TRBJ2-6; the D is unclear. Between the trimmed V and J ends, which lost 2 bases and 0 bases, there was a span of 11 bases. This CDR3 comprises 17 residues. Germline assignment: CDR1 ENHRY and CDR2 SYGVKD.

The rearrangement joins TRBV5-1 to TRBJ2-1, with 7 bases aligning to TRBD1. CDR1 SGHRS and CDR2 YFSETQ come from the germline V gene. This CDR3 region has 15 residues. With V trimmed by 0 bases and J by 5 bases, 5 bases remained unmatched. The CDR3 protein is CASSLERGRNNEQFF. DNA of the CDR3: TGCGCCAGCAGCTTGGAGAGGGGGCGAAACAATGAGCAGTTCTTC. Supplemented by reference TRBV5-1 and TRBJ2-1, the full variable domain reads KAGVTQTPRYLIKTRGQQVTLSCSPISGHRSVSWYQQTPGQGLQFLFEYFSETQRNKGNFPGRFSGRQFSNSRSEMNVSTLELGDSALYLCASSLERGRNNEQFFGPGTRLTVL.

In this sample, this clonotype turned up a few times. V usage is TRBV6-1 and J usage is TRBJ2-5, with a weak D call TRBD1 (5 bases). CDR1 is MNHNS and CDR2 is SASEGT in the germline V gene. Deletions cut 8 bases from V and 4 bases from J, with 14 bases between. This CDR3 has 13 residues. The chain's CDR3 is CASQTSRVETQYF. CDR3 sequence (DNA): TGTGCCAGCCAGACAAGCAGGGTAGAGACCCAGTACTTC.

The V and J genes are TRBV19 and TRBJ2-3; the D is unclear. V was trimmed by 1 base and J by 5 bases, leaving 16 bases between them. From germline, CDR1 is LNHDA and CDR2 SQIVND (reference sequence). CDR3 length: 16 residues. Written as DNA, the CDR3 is TGTGCCAGTAGTATAGCTTCGGACCCTCGGAAAGATACGCAGTATTTT. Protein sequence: CASSIASDPRKDTQYF.

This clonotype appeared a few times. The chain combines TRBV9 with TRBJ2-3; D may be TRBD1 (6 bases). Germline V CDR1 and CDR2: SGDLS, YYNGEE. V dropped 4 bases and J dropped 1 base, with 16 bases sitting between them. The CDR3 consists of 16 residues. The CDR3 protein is CASSPQVGAGTDTQYF. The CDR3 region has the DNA TGTGCCAGCAGCCCCCAAGTGGGGGCGGGCACAGATACGCAGTATTTT. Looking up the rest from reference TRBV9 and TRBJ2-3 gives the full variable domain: DSGVTQTPKHLITATGQRVTLRCSPRSGDLSVYWYQQSLDQGLQFLIQYYNGEERAKGNILERFSAQQFPDLHSELNLSSLELGDSALYFCASSPQVGAGTDTQYFGPGTRLTVL.

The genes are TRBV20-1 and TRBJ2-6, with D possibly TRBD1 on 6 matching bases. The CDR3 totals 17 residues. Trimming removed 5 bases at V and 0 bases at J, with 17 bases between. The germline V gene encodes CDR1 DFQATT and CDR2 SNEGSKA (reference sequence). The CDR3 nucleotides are TGCAGTGCTCACATGACAGGAGGTGGCTCTGGGGCCAACGTCCTGACTTTC. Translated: CSAHMTGGGSGANVLTF.

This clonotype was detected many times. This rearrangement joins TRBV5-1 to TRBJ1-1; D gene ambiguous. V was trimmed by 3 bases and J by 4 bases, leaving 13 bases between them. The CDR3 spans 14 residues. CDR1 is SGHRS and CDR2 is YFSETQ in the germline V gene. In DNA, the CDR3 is TGCGCCAGCAGCTCTCAAAGCTCGGGCACTGAAGCTTTCTTT. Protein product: CASSSQSSGTEAFF.

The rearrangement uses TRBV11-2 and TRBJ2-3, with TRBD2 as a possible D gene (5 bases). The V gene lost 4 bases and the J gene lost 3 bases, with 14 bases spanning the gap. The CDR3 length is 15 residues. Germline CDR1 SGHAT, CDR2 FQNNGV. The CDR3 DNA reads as TGTGCCAGCAGCTCCTCCGCGAGCGGAACAGATACGCAGTATTTT. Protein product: CASSSSASGTDTQYF.

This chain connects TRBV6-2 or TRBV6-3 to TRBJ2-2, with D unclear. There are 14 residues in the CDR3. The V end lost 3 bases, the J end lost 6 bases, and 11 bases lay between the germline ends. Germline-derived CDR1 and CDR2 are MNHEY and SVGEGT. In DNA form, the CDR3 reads TGTGCCAGCAGTTATTGGTTATCATCCGGGGAGCTGTTTTTT. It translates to CASSYWLSSGELFF.

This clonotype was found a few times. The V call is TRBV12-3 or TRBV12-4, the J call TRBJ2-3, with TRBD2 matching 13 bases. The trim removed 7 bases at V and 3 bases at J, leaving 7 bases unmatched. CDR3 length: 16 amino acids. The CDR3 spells CASTKLAGGPTDTQYF. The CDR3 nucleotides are TGTGCCAGCACCAAACTAGCGGGGGGGCCTACAGATACGCAGTATTTT.

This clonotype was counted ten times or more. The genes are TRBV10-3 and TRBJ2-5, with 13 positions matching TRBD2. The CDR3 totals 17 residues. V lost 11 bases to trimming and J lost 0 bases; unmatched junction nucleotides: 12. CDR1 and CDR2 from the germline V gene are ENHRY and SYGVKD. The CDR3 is CASRPELAGGHQETQYF. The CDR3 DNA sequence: TGTGCCTCCCGACCCGAACTAGCGGGGGGGCACCAAGAGACCCAGTACTTC.

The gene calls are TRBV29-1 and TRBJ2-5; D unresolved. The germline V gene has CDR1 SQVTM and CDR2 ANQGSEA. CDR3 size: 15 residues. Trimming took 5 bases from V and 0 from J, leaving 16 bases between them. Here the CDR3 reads CSVNPRGTDQETQYF. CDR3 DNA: TGCAGCGTTAACCCTCGAGGTACCGACCAAGAGACCCAGTACTTC.

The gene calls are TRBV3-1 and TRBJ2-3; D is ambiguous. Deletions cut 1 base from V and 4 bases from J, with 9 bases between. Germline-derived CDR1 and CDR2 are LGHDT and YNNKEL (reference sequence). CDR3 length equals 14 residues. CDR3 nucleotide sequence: TGTGCCAGCAGCCAAGCCTCCCGGGCAGATACGCAGTATTTT. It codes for CASSQASRADTQYF.